These 30 T cell receptor beta chains came from one sample sequenced in a study of beta chain features in type 1 diabetes. The investigators reverse transcribed all of the isolated RNA, so they sequenced expressed TCRB transcripts. This table comes from immunoSEQ multiplex PCR, and its TCRdb copy is limited to in-frame clones, with some not included. The top ten hold around 0.02% of the sample, which has 900,000 or so clones, about a sixth seen once. Source material: naive CD4+ T cells from blood. The receptors come from a woman under 30 in good health.

This clone was seen more than once but under ten times. This chain connects TRBV4-2 to TRBJ2-7; D not resolved. The CDR3 extends over 13 amino acids. The V end was cut by 7 bases, the J end by 5 bases, with 15 bases between. Germline values: CDR1 LGHNA, CDR2 YNFKEQ. CDR3 in DNA: TGTGCCAGCACCCCGAACCAAGGTGACGAGCAGTACTTC. It codes for CASTPNQGDEQYF.

This clone was counted a few times. The rearrangement links TRBV18 to TRBJ1-1, with a tentative D call TRBD1 (5 bases). With 8 bases removed from V and 4 bases from J, the gap between germline ends came to 14 bases. Germline V gene sequence: CDR1 KGHSH, CDR2 LQKENI. The CDR3 covers 13 residues. The CDR3 DNA reads as TGTGCCAGCCGTCAGGGTTCTGGCACTGAAGCTTTCTTT. It is translated as CASRQGSGTEAFF.

This clone was counted between two and nine times. Other DNA sequences in this sample translate to the same CDR3. The rearrangement joins TRBV29-1 to TRBJ1-2, with D perhaps TRBD1 (5 bases). Germline values: CDR1 SQVTM, CDR2 ANQGSEA. The CDR3 consists of 13 residues. V lost 3 bases and J 0 bases, leaving 8 bases between the germline ends. The CDR3 nucleotides are TGCAGCGTTGACGACAGAACTAACTATGGCTACACCTTC. It translates to CSVDDRTNYGYTF.

As concerns this clone: One junction end disagrees with the germline gene, perhaps due to a read error. The rearrangement uses TRBV7-7 and TRBJ2-1, with TRBD2 identical over 7 bases. The CDR3 is 16 residues long. Germline CDR1 and CDR2: SSHAT and FNYEAQ (reference sequence). The DNA for the CDR3 is TGTGCTAGCAGCTTACTTGGCGGGAGAAAGTACAATGAGCAGTTCTTC. This translates into CASSLLGGRKYNEQFF.

This clone turned up a few times. V usage is TRBV6-1 and J usage is TRBJ1-4; 8 bases line up with TRBD1. CDR1 and CDR2 from the germline V gene are MNHNS and SASEGT. This CDR3 is built from 14 residues. Germline trimming cut 5 bases from V and 8 bases from J; bases unmatched to any gene: 7. The CDR3 reads CASSRQGPREKLFF. The CDR3 coding sequence is TGTGCCAGCAGTAGACAGGGGCCTCGCGAAAAACTGTTTTTT.

This clone was recorded a few times. In nucleotides, the CDR3 is TGTGCCAGCAGCCCGTTAGCGGGAGGGCCGGACGAGCAGTACTTC. Its translation is CASSPLAGGPDEQYF. V usage is TRBV4-2 and J usage is TRBJ2-7; 11 nucleotides align to TRBD2. The CDR3 is made up of 15 amino acids. Germline V CDR1 and CDR2: LGHNA, YNFKEQ. The trim removed 4 bases at V and 5 bases at J, leaving 7 bases unmatched.

The rearrangement uses TRBV19 and TRBJ2-6; no clear D. Per germline, CDR1 LNHDA and CDR2 SQIVND (reference sequence). Trimming removed 5 bases at V and 5 bases at J, with 13 bases between. CDR3 length: 15 residues. CDR3 DNA: TGTGCCAGTAGTTTGACCCCCGGCTGGGCCAACGTCCTGACTTTC. Protein sequence: CASSLTPGWANVLTF.

Only a few counts were recorded for this clone. The V call is TRBV28, the J call TRBJ2-4; 14 bases are a match to TRBD2. This CDR3 is built from 17 residues. Germline V CDR1 and CDR2: MDHEN, SYDVKM. Trimming took 6 bases from V and 5 from J; bases not matched to a gene: 9. CDR3 nucleotide sequence: TGTGCCAGCAGGACTAGCGGGAGGGCCCGGGTCGAAAACATTCAGTACTTC. This encodes CASRTSGRARVENIQYF. Variable domain in full (rest from reference TRBV28 and TRBJ2-4): DVKVTQSSRYLVKRTGEKVFLECVQDMDHENMFWYRQDPGLGLRLIYFSYDVKMKEKGDIPEGYSVSREKKERFSLILESASTNQTSMYLCASRTSGRARVENIQYFGAGTRLSVL.

This clone has just a few counts. The rearrangement links TRBV7-2 to TRBJ2-1; 8 nucleotides align to TRBD1. Per germline, CDR1 SGHTA and CDR2 FQGNSA. J lost 7 bases, V lost 5 bases, and 7 bases had no gene match. The length of the CDR3 is 14 residues. The CDR3 is CASSIRQGRNEQFF. DNA for the CDR3: TGTGCCAGCAGCATCCGACAGGGGAGAAATGAGCAGTTCTTC. The entire variable domain, with the rest obtained from reference TRBV7-2 and TRBJ2-1, is as follows: GAGVSQSPSNKVTEKGKDVELRCDPISGHTALYWYRQSLGQGLEFLIYFQGNSAPDKSGLPSDRFSAERTGGSVSTLTIQRTQQEDSAVYLCASSIRQGRNEQFFGPGTRLTVL.

This clone was found once. CDR3 in amino acids: CATLRPSGTSGANVLTF. As DNA, the CDR3 is TGTGCCACCCTACGGCCTAGCGGGACTAGTGGGGCCAACGTCCTGACTTTC. This sequence joins TRBV28 and TRBJ2-6, with 9 positions matching TRBD2. CDR1 is MDHEN and CDR2 is SYDVKM in the germline V gene. The CDR3 sequence is 17 residues long. V lost 10 bases and J lost 3; bases outside the gene matches: 13.

The table lists this clone with a few counts. Different DNA sequences within this sample yield the same CDR3. V is TRBV5-1 and J is TRBJ2-1, with TRBD2 as a possible D gene (5 bases). Trimming left V 0 bases short and J 0 bases short, with 7 bases between. CDR1 is SGHRS, CDR2 YFSETQ, per germline. The CDR3 is made up of 15 amino acids. CDR3 sequence (DNA): TGCGCCAGCAGCTTGGGCGGGTCCTCCTACAATGAGCAGTTCTTC. It codes for CASSLGGSSYNEQFF.

This chain connects TRBV25-1 to TRBJ1-3; no clear D. This CDR3 region has 13 residues. V was pared by 6 bases and J by 1 base, with 7 bases between. The germline gives CDR1 MGHDK, CDR2 SYGVNS. The CDR3 DNA sequence: TGTGCCAGCAGCAGGAGTTCTGGAAACACCATATATTTT. Its translation is CASSRSSGNTIYF.

The V and J genes are TRBV27 and TRBJ2-1; 8 bases align to TRBD2. The J segment lost 5 bases and the V segment lost 7 bases, leaving 13 bases of the junction unmatched. This CDR3 spans 16 amino acids. Per germline, CDR1 MNHEY and CDR2 SMNVEV (reference sequence). The CDR3: CASTDVMAGGDNEQFF. The CDR3 coding sequence is TGTGCCAGCACCGACGTCATGGCGGGAGGTGACAATGAGCAGTTCTTC.

There are a few counts of this clone. The chain joins TRBV28 to TRBJ2-5; 9 nucleotides match TRBD2. The last part of the DNA fits TRBJ2-7 better; the J call may be wrong. This CDR3 is built from 13 residues. CDR1 MDHEN and CDR2 SYDVKM come from the germline V gene. The CDR3 DNA follows: TGTGCCAGCAGTTTAGGCGGGAGGGTCGAGCAGTACTTC. Its translation: CASSLGGRVEQYF.

This clone has more than one count but fewer than ten. J is TRBJ1-2 and V is TRBV5-6; D is perhaps TRBD1 (5 bases). The CDR3 extends over 12 amino acids. Germline CDR1 SGHDT, CDR2 YYEEEE. Trimming removed 0 bases at V and 7 bases at J, with 7 bases between. The CDR3 reads CASSLVDTGYTF. CDR3 sequence (DNA): TGTGCCAGCAGCTTGGTGGACACTGGCTACACCTTC.

The rearrangement joins TRBV7-2 to TRBJ1-5; TRBD1 agrees at 7 bases. This CDR3 is 15 amino acids long. Germline V lookup: CDR1 SGHTA, CDR2 FQGNSA. With 5 bases clipped from V and 3 bases from J, the junction kept 7 bases outside the gene matches. The CDR3 DNA reads TGTGCCAGCAGCCTCACCGGGACAGTCAATCAGCCCCAGCATTTT. Its protein product is CASSLTGTVNQPQHF.

The CDR3 loop is CASSQASYSYEQYF. CDR3 bases: TGCGCCAGCAGCCAAGCCTCCTACTCCTACGAGCAGTACTTC. The chain recombines TRBV5-1 with TRBJ2-7; D gene uncertain. CDR3 length: 14 residues. The V end lost 4 bases, the J end lost 0 bases, and 11 bases lay between the germline ends. The germline V gene has CDR1 SGHRS and CDR2 YFSETQ.

This rearrangement joins TRBV5-1 to TRBJ2-6; possible D gene TRBD1, 6 bases. Germline CDR1 and CDR2: SGHRS and YFSETQ. The CDR3 totals 16 residues. V lost 3 bases to trimming and J lost 0 bases, with 10 bases between them. The CDR3 DNA reads as TGCGCCAGCAGCTCCACAGGGACCTCTGGGGCCAACGTCCTGACTTTC. This translates into CASSSTGTSGANVLTF.

There are a few counts of this clone. The CDR3 spells CASSPVVNTEAFF. CDR3 DNA sequence: TGTGCCAGCAGCCCCGTCGTGAACACTGAAGCTTTCTTT. V is TRBV7-9 and J is TRBJ1-1; no definite D call. The CDR3 consists of 13 residues. V was shortened by 5 bases and J by 0 bases, with 7 bases between the two germline ends. Germline lookup yields CDR1 SEHNR and CDR2 FQNEAQ (reference sequence).

This clone has only a few counts. The chain uses TRBV19 and TRBJ2-3, with 9 bases aligning to TRBD2. The CDR3 sequence is 15 residues long. The V and J ends lost 7 bases and 4 bases, in that order; junction bases with no gene match: 9. Per germline, CDR1 LNHDA and CDR2 SQIVND (reference sequence). Here the CDR3 reads CASKSSSGMPDTQYF. CDR3 nucleotide sequence: TGTGCCAGTAAGTCCTCTAGCGGGATGCCAGATACGCAGTATTTT.

This clone has only a few counts. The chain joins TRBV6-5 to TRBJ1-3; D is uncertain. Trimming removed 3 bases at V and 2 bases at J, with 14 bases between. CDR3 length equals 16 residues. Germline V lookup: CDR1 MNHEY, CDR2 SVGAGI. CDR3 DNA: TGTGCCAGCAGTTATGATGGGAAGATCCCTGGAAACACCATATATTTT. Translated, it gives CASSYDGKIPGNTIYF.

This chain joins TRBV7-9 and TRBJ2-3; D gene ambiguous. The CDR3 covers 14 residues. Germline values: CDR1 SEHNR, CDR2 FQNEAQ (reference sequence). Between the trimmed V and J ends, which lost 3 bases and 4 bases, there was a span of 11 bases. The CDR3 DNA is TGTGCCAGCAGCTTTTTTGGGTTCCCAGATACGCAGTATTTT. Translation gives CASSFFGFPDTQYF.

This chain joins TRBV7-3 and TRBJ2-1; the match to TRBD2 covers 10 bases. Germline CDR1 reads SGHTA; CDR2 reads FQGTGA. Trimming cost V 5 bases and J 4 bases; bases outside gene matches: 8. The length of the CDR3 is 16 residues. CDR3 region: CASSTAGTSAYNEQFF. The DNA for the CDR3 is TGTGCCAGCAGCACAGCCGGGACTAGCGCTTACAATGAGCAGTTCTTC.

The chain is built from TRBV29-1 and TRBJ2-1, with 12 positions matching TRBD1. The V segment lost 4 bases and the J segment 10 bases; nucleotides outside the gene matches: 8. CDR3 length: 14 residues. In germline, CDR1 is SQVTM, CDR2 ANQGSEA. The CDR3 DNA is TGCAGCGTTGTCCCGGGACAGGGGGCAGGGGAGCAGTTCTTC. Translated: CSVVPGQGAGEQFF.

This clone has just a few counts. The chain combines TRBV7-8 with TRBJ2-4; D may correspond to TRBD1 or TRBD2 (6 bases each). Trimming shortened V by 5 bases and J by 7 bases, and 24 bases separated the two germline ends. This CDR3 is built from 17 residues. The germline CDR1 and CDR2 sequences are SGHVS and FQNEAQ. The CDR3 is CASSPRRFGRGGNIQYF. Written as DNA, the CDR3 is TGTGCCAGCAGCCCGCGACGGTTCGGGAGAGGGGGGAACATTCAGTACTTC.

The chain couples TRBV6-6 to TRBJ2-5; tentatively, D is TRBD1 (7 bases). V lost 10 bases to trimming and J lost 5 bases, with 17 bases between them. There are 13 residues in the CDR3. Germline V CDR1 and CDR2: MNHNY, SVGAGI (reference sequence). CDR3 coding DNA: TGTGCCATCAGGGGGACTGTGACTGAGACCCAGTACTTC. Protein product: CAIRGTVTETQYF.

This clone has more than one count but fewer than ten. The gene calls are TRBV5-1 and TRBJ2-3; 8 bases match TRBD2. Germline V lookup: CDR1 SGHRS, CDR2 YFSETQ. This CDR3 has 17 residues. V lost 2 bases and J lost 0; bases outside the gene matches: 8. DNA for the CDR3: TGCGCCAGCAGCTTTAGCGGGAATCCCGCTAGCACAGATACGCAGTATTTT. Its translation is CASSFSGNPASTDTQYF.

This clone has a handful of counts. This rearrangement joins TRBV7-9 to TRBJ1-1; D unclear. Germline V gene sequence: CDR1 SEHNR, CDR2 FQNEAQ (reference sequence). V gave up 7 bases and J gave up 0 bases, with 3 bases separating them. The CDR3 has 11 residues. In nucleotides, the CDR3 is TGTGCCAGCAATATGAACACTGAAGCTTTCTTT. As protein: CASNMNTEAFF.

This rearrangement joins TRBV27 to TRBJ1-4; 9 nucleotides match TRBD1. CDR1 is MNHEY, CDR2 SMNVEV, per germline (reference sequence). The CDR3 is 15 amino acids. The V gene end was trimmed by 5 bases and the J gene end by 7 bases; junction bases not matched to a gene: 8. CDR3 protein: CASSRMGQGPEKLFF. In DNA form, the CDR3 reads TGTGCCAGCAGTCGAATGGGACAGGGCCCTGAAAAACTGTTTTTT.

The chain links TRBV6-1 to TRBJ1-3; no clear D. Germline CDR1 MNHNS, CDR2 SASEGT. V lost 6 bases and J lost 0, with 6 bases in between. This CDR3 comprises 13 residues. The CDR3 is CASRVISGNTIYF. The CDR3 bases are TGTGCCAGCAGGGTGATCTCTGGAAACACCATATATTTT.